This T cell receptor (beta chain) emerged from a study of blood T cells in healthy people across ages. The CDR3 runs to 16 residues. The trim removed 1 base at V and 7 bases at J, leaving 11 bases unmatched. Germline CDR1 reads SGHVS; CDR2 reads FNYEAQ. Using a J-beta primer mix together with a sample-barcoded 5' primer, a second PCR was run for roughly 7 to 11 cycles. MiXCR, applied by TCRdb to the 5' RACE reads, yields one record per CDR3 protein. The data show almost 800,000 distinct CDR3 sequences, with 58% seen just once and about 20% held by the top ten. The sample was blood. The rearrangement links TRBV7-6 to TRBJ2-3, with 7 bases lining up with TRBD1. The clonotype was recovered from a young man in good health. CDR3 nucleotide sequence: TGTGCCAGCAGCTTAGGAACAGGGACAGCTATTAATACGCAGTATTTT. Its protein product is CASSLGTGTAINTQYF.